Following are 29 T cell receptor beta chains from one sample sequenced in a study of technical replicates of blood from a handful of donors (dated by TCRdb to about 2017). Libraries came from the immunoSEQ multiplex PCR assay. The clones in this table, taken by TCRdb from immuneACCESS, are in-frame only. Not every clone is retained; where verified, under half of the shortfall comes from an unresolved V gene, and the cause of the rest is unknown. A total of some 73,000 clones appear in this sample, 90% of them only once. Clones ranked in the top ten supply under 5.5% of the sample. The sample comprised PBMCs. Receptors originate from a human donor in good health. Some clones in this sample may be carry-over from other donors' samples.

This clone was recorded only once. The rearrangement uses TRBV19 and TRBJ2-1; unclear D gene. Looked up from germline, CDR1 is LNHDA and CDR2 is SQIVND (reference sequence). With 4 bases removed from V and 0 bases from J, the gap between germline ends came to 7 bases. The CDR3 covers 14 residues. The CDR3 DNA follows: TGTGCCAGTAGTACGAAGAGCTCCTACAATGAGCAGTTCTTC. It specifies CASSTKSSYNEQFF. The variable domain in full, completed from reference TRBV19 and TRBJ2-1, reads DGGITQSPKYLFRKEGQNVTLSCEQNLNHDAMYWYRQDPGQGLRLIYYSQIVNDFQKGDIAEGYSVSREKKESFPLTVTSAQKNPTAFYLCASSTKSSYNEQFFGPGTRLTVL.

The rearrangement uses TRBV6-6 and TRBJ1-1; a weak D match, TRBD1 (6 bases). Germline CDR1 is MNHNY and CDR2 is SVGAGI (reference sequence). The CDR3 contains 13 residues. The germline V and J ends were trimmed by 7 bases and 6 bases, with 15 bases remaining between them. Here the CDR3 reads CASTLRGTAEAFF. DNA of the CDR3: TGTGCCAGCACCTTGAGGGGGACCGCTGAAGCTTTCTTT.

The genes are TRBV6-6 and TRBJ1-1; 12 nucleotides match TRBD1. The J segment lost 5 bases and the V segment lost 5 bases, leaving 6 bases of the junction unmatched. This CDR3 comprises 15 residues. The germline V gene has CDR1 MNHNY and CDR2 SVGAGI (reference sequence). CDR3 nucleotides: TGTGCCAGCAGTCAGGGACAGGGGGCGAGGACTGAAGCTTTCTTT. Translation: CASSQGQGARTEAFF.

This rearrangement joins TRBV5-4 to TRBJ1-1; 8 nucleotides line up with TRBD1. Trimming removed 2 bases from V and 7 bases from J; junction bases left unmatched: 10. CDR3 length: 15 residues. Germline values: CDR1 SGHNT, CDR2 YYREEE (reference sequence). The CDR3 reads CASSFTGQGGIEAFF. CDR3 nucleotides: TGTGCCAGCAGCTTCACAGGACAGGGAGGTATTGAAGCTTTCTTT.

V usage is TRBV7-3 and J usage is TRBJ2-3; D perhaps matches TRBD1 (6 bases). Trimming left V 5 bases short and J 3 bases short, with 15 bases between. Germline CDR1 and CDR2: SGHTA and FQGTGA. CDR3 length: 15 amino acids. This CDR3 is CASSPGVGVTDTQYF. The DNA for the CDR3 is TGTGCCAGCAGCCCAGGGGTTGGGGTTACAGATACGCAGTATTTT.

The genes are TRBV21-1 and TRBJ1-6; the D call of TRBD1 is as the table states it, not checked on the DNA. TRBV21-1 is tagged as a pseudogene. There are 18 residues in the CDR3. CDR3: CASSPQSQGLSYNSPLHF. CDR3 bases: TGTGCCAGCAGCCCCCAAAGTCAGGGGCTCTCCTATAATTCACCCCTCCACTTT.

The V gene is TRBV7-3, the J gene TRBJ2-1, with TRBD1 matching 10 bases. J gave up 9 bases and V 4 bases, and 6 bases lay outside the gene matches. Looked up from germline, CDR1 is SGHTA and CDR2 is FQGTGA. The CDR3 has 14 residues. This chain's CDR3 is CASSWGTGAPEQFF. The CDR3 coding sequence is TGTGCCAGCAGCTGGGGGACAGGGGCCCCTGAGCAGTTCTTC.

A note on this clone: Mismatch with germline at one junction end may stem from a read error. The chain recombines TRBV19 with TRBJ1-4, with TRBD1 identical over 8 bases. Germline V gives CDR1 LNHDA, CDR2 SQIVND (reference sequence). This CDR3 is 15 amino acids long. This CDR3 is CASSISDRANEKLFF. The DNA of the CDR3 is TGTGCCAGTAGTATCTCGGACAGGGCTAACGAAAAACTGTTTTTT.

The rearrangement joins TRBV7-2 to TRBJ2-2; 12 nucleotides align to TRBD2. The length of the CDR3 is 16 residues. Losses at the gene ends were 2 bases for V and 6 bases for J; bases not matched to a gene: 4. CDR1 and CDR2 from the germline V gene are SGHTA and FQGNSA. CDR3 bases: TGTGCCAGCAGCTTACCTAGCGGGGGGGCCCCCGGGGAGCTGTTTTTT. This encodes CASSLPSGGAPGELFF.

To note about this clone: The sample holds other DNA sequences that translate to the same CDR3. The V gene is TRBV13, the J gene TRBJ2-7, with a tentative D call TRBD2 (7 bases). V dropped 8 bases and J dropped 6 bases, with 17 bases sitting between them. Germline CDR1 is PRHDT and CDR2 is FYEKMQ (reference sequence). This CDR3 has 13 amino acids. Here the CDR3 DNA reads TGTGCCAGCGCCCGTCGGGGGGCGGGCGAGCAGTACTTC. Translating gives CASARRGAGEQYF.

The V gene is TRBV5-1, the J gene TRBJ2-1, with 12 bases aligning to TRBD2. Germline values: CDR1 SGHRS, CDR2 YFSETQ. V trimming: 0 bases; J trimming: 3 bases; junction bases outside the gene matches: 7. The CDR3 has 18 amino acids. CDR3 bases: TGCGCCAGCAGCTTGGAACTAGCGGGAGGAGGGGTCTACAATGAGCAGTTCTTC. Residues: CASSLELAGGGVYNEQFF.

The table lists this clone with a count of one. V usage is TRBV18 and J usage is TRBJ1-2; 9 bases map to TRBD1. Germline lookup yields CDR1 KGHSH and CDR2 LQKENI. The CDR3 has 14 amino acids. The V and J ends lost 2 bases and 5 bases, in that order; junction bases with no gene match: 3. The CDR3 region has the DNA TGTGCCAGCTCACCAGGGACAGGGTCGTATGGCTACACCTTC. Protein: CASSPGTGSYGYTF.

CDR3 amino acids: CASSFGGLAGNHYNEQFF. DNA for the CDR3: TGTGCCAGCAGCTTCGGGGGACTAGCGGGGAACCACTACAATGAGCAGTTCTTC. The rearrangement uses TRBV5-4 and TRBJ2-1; 13 nucleotides match TRBD2. Germline lookup yields CDR1 SGHNT and CDR2 YYREEE (reference sequence). The CDR3 has 18 amino acids. V lost 2 bases, J lost 3 bases, and 8 bases stayed unmatched. Together with reference TRBV5-4 and TRBJ2-1, the CDR3 gives the full variable domain: ETGVTQSPTHLIKTRGQQVTLRCSSQSGHNTVSWYQQALGQGPQFIFQYYREEENGRGNFPPRFSGLQFPNYSSELNVNALELDDSALYLCASSFGGLAGNHYNEQFFGPGTRLTVL.

V gene TRBV15 combines with J gene TRBJ2-6, with TRBD1 matching 7 bases. CDR3 length: 17 amino acids. Trimming removed 1 base from V and 1 base from J; junction bases left unmatched: 4. The germline CDR1 and CDR2 sequences are LNHNV and YYDKDF (reference sequence). The CDR3 protein is CATSRGTGNSGANVLTF. The CDR3 nucleotides are TGTGCCACCAGCAGAGGGACAGGCAATTCTGGGGCCAACGTCCTGACTTTC.

With regard to this clone: Distinct nucleotide sequences in the sample also encode this CDR3. The chain couples TRBV2 to TRBJ2-1; 7 nucleotides align to TRBD2. Germline lookup yields CDR1 SNHLY and CDR2 FYNNEI. The CDR3 length is 15 residues. The trim removed 6 bases at V and 4 bases at J, leaving 9 bases unmatched. Here the CDR3 reads CASRETGGEYNEQFF. CDR3 in DNA: TGTGCCAGCAGGGAGACGGGGGGAGAATACAATGAGCAGTTCTTC.

This chain connects TRBV4-3 to TRBJ2-4, with D perhaps matching TRBD2 (5 bases). The germline V gene encodes CDR1 LGHNA and CDR2 YSLEER. The V end was cut by 4 bases, the J end by 9 bases, with 13 bases between. This CDR3 contains 13 residues. The CDR3 coding sequence is TGCGCCAGCAGCCCCTCCGGAGGCTCCATTCAGTACTTC. Translated: CASSPSGGSIQYF.

The gene calls are TRBV7-9 and TRBJ1-3, with D unclear. CDR3 length equals 12 residues. Trimming took 5 bases from V and 2 from J, leaving 4 bases between them. The germline gives CDR1 SEHNR, CDR2 FQNEAQ (reference sequence). The CDR3 is CASSPAGNTIYF. The CDR3 nucleotides are TGTGCCAGCAGCCCCGCTGGAAACACCATATATTTT.

The rearrangement joins TRBV7-2 to TRBJ2-2; D is possibly TRBD2 (6 bases). V was cut by 6 bases and J by 8 bases, with 28 bases left in between. CDR1 SGHTA and CDR2 FQGNSA come from the germline V gene. The CDR3 runs to 18 residues. Here the CDR3 DNA reads TGTGCCAGCAGTCATTGGGGGAGGACTTCCTCTTTTTCTGGGGAGCTGTTTTTT. This sequence encodes CASSHWGRTSSFSGELFF.

This clone has just one count. The chain couples TRBV7-9 to TRBJ1-2; the D is unclear. V gave up 5 bases and J gave up 0 bases, with 13 bases separating them. The CDR3 loop spans 15 amino acids. CDR1 is SEHNR and CDR2 is FQNEAQ in the germline V gene (reference sequence). CDR3 residues: CASSPLQVANYGYTF. CDR3 nucleotides: TGTGCCAGCAGCCCCCTCCAGGTTGCTAACTATGGCTACACCTTC.

This clone turned up a few times. This chain uses TRBV5-1 with TRBJ2-3, with D hard to call. In germline, CDR1 is SGHRS, CDR2 YFSETQ. Trimming took 4 bases from V and 2 from J, leaving 11 bases between them. This CDR3 spans 14 amino acids. The CDR3, as DNA: TGCGCCAGCAGCCCCCAATCCCACACAGATACGCAGTATTTT. Translating it yields CASSPQSHTDTQYF.

V is TRBV6-1 and J is TRBJ1-2; 8 nucleotides line up with TRBD1. The V segment lost 6 bases and the J segment 4 bases; nucleotides outside the gene matches: 4. The CDR3 has 13 amino acids. Germline V CDR1 and CDR2: MNHNS, SASEGT. The CDR3 spells CASRSGQVYGYTF. The CDR3 region has the DNA TGTGCCAGCAGGTCGGGACAGGTCTATGGCTACACCTTC.

The chain carries TRBV4-1 and TRBJ2-3, with 7 bases aligning to TRBD2. V trimming: 4 bases; J trimming: 6 bases; junction bases outside the gene matches: 10. CDR1 is MGHRA and CDR2 is YSYEKL in the germline V gene. This CDR3 is built from 15 residues. The CDR3 sequence is CASSPGGTRGDTQYF. The CDR3 nucleotides read TGCGCCAGCAGCCCGGGGGGAACGCGGGGCGATACGCAGTATTTT.

DNA for the CDR3: TGTGCCAGCAGCTTATCAGCGGGAGGTGGGTACAATGAGCAGTTCTTC. It is translated as CASSLSAGGGYNEQFF. This chain links TRBV11-1 with TRBJ2-1; TRBD2 matches 9 bases. The CDR3 loop spans 16 amino acids. Germline CDR1 reads SGHAT; CDR2 reads FQDESV (reference sequence). Unmatched junction bases numbered 6, after V lost 2 bases and J lost 4 bases.

V and J are TRBV30 and TRBJ1-4, with 7 bases that match TRBD1. The CDR3 loop spans 13 amino acids. After removal of 1 base from V and 4 bases from J, the junction contained 0 bases not matched to a gene. CDR1 and CDR2 from the germline V gene are GTSNPN and SVGIG (reference sequence). The CDR3 DNA follows: TGTGCCTGGAGTGGGGACAGTAATGAAAAACTGTTTTTT. It encodes CAWSGDSNEKLFF.

The chain employs TRBV15 and TRBJ2-7, with TRBD1 identical over 8 bases. Trimming removed 6 bases from V and 3 bases from J; junction bases left unmatched: 7. Germline V gene sequence: CDR1 LNHNV, CDR2 YYDKDF (reference sequence). The CDR3 has 14 amino acids. For the CDR3, the DNA is TGTGCCACCAGAGCAGGGGGCGCTGACTACGAGCAGTACTTC. Translating gives CATRAGGADYEQYF.

The chain recombines TRBV4-1 with TRBJ2-5; possibly TRBD2 for D (6 bases). CDR3 length equals 15 residues. V was shortened by 0 bases and J by 5 bases, with 13 bases between the two germline ends. Germline loops: CDR1 MGHRA, CDR2 YSYEKL. CDR3 nucleotide sequence: TGCGCCAGCAGCCAAGATTGGGACTGGGTGGAGACCCAGTACTTC. It yields the protein CASSQDWDWVETQYF.

The chain combines TRBV5-1 with TRBJ2-2; the match to TRBD1 covers 7 bases. The trim removed 4 bases at V and 2 bases at J, leaving 5 bases unmatched. In germline, CDR1 is SGHRS, CDR2 YFSETQ. The CDR3 length is 15 residues. CDR3 in amino acids: CASSPGTANTGELFF. DNA of the CDR3: TGCGCCAGCAGCCCCGGGACAGCTAACACCGGGGAGCTGTTTTTT.

The V gene is TRBV19, the J gene TRBJ1-1; a weak D match, TRBD1 (6 bases). Germline values: CDR1 LNHDA, CDR2 SQIVND (reference sequence). The CDR3 is made up of 15 amino acids. V gave up 3 bases and J gave up 4 bases, with 15 bases separating them. The CDR3 nucleotides read TGTGCCAGTAGTATTTACTCAGGGGAGGGCACTGAAGCTTTCTTT. This codes for CASSIYSGEGTEAFF.

In DNA form, the CDR3 reads TGTGCCAGCAGCTACGACAGGGGGGACACAGATACGCAGTATTTT. Translation: CASSYDRGDTDTQYF. The V gene is TRBV7-8, the J gene TRBJ2-3, with 9 bases aligning to TRBD1. With 4 bases clipped from V and 2 bases from J, the junction kept 4 bases outside the gene matches. The CDR3 is made up of 15 amino acids. The germline V gene has CDR1 SGHVS and CDR2 FQNEAQ.